This T cell receptor beta chain was retrieved from a study of T cell repertoires in cytomegalovirus infection (dated by TCRdb to the late 2010s). In terms of the full investigation: The peptide stimulations were aimed at well-studied HLA-B-restricted epitopes as well as recently identified HLA-C-restricted CMV epitopes, whose presentation resists viral immunomodulation. Because public TCR beta signatures pointed to carriage of CMV infection together with the matching HLA type, the HLA type of each donor mattered for the analysis. Paper-wide results and their limitations: The ex vivo response was dominated by HLA-C-restricted CMV-specific TCR beta clonotypes, which also provided the single most frequent clonotype in two of eight donors. In both this cohort and an independent approximately 350-donor cohort, the cumulative frequency of public TCR beta family members distinguished carriers of CMV infection plus the relevant HLA type.

According to the study, the label for this sample's treatment or condition signals: in vitro stimulation with specific CMV peptide epitopes to enrich CMV-specific T cells. This clonotype was seen once. The clone's antigen remains unknown. No per-base quality is available; no much larger clone lies one base away. One read yields weak evidence. From the germline V gene (reference sequence), CDR1 is SGHKS and CDR2 is YYEKEE. V sheds 6 bases and J sheds 6 bases, leaving 15 bases between their ends. From the cysteine up to the phenylalanine, the CDR3 has a length of 14 residues. Only the CDR3 portion is preserved as DNA: 42 bases, with reading frame beginning at the first base. Sequencing was performed on an Illumina HiSeq 1500. TCRdb reanalyzed the raw reads on its own, using fastp at Q25 for trimming and MiXCR for clone calling, and kept in-frame beta chains. Entries that share a CDR3 protein sequence are merged under the most common genes and DNA. A total of fewer than 650,000 distinct CDR3 sequences appear in this sample, 40% of them only once. The ten largest clones take up around 48% of the sample.

The sequencing used cultured PBMCs, collected from culture after CMV antigen stimulation. This TCR was sampled from a human donor in good health (CMV status not recorded). Some clones in this sample may be carry-over from other donors' samples. Recombination linked TRBV5-5 to TRBJ2-2, with no reliable assignment of the D segment. At the DNA level, the sequence is TGTGCCAGCACGTTAGGGCCTGGCGCCGGGGAGCTGTTTTTT. Its protein is CASTLGPGAGELFF.